A selection of T cell receptor beta chains follows, all from one sample in a study of CXCR3-negative and CXCR3-positive naive CD8 T cells. TCRdb re-called the 5' RACE reads, yielding one record per CDR3 amino acid sequence without DNA. Its listing shows approximately 66,000 distinct CDR3 sequences. Material: naive CXCR3- CD8+ T cells from blood. These receptors came from a human donor in good health. Some clones in this sample may be carry-over from other donors' samples. Both conserved end residues are part of each CDR3.

j_gene	v_gene	CDR3aa
TRBJ2-5	TRBV3-1	CASSQDSWETQYF
TRBJ2-7	TRBV27	CASAPGKGRGIRGYEQYF
TRBJ2-2	TRBV15	CATSRDLGAAEELFF
TRBJ1-6	TRBV20-1	CSAVVQEYSPLHF
TRBJ2-7	TRBV20-1	CSARDRGTGFYEQYF
TRBJ2-3	TRBV6-5	CASSLFRAGADTQYF
TRBJ2-5	TRBV29-1	CSVEPILGTQYF
TRBJ2-2	TRBV19	CATPREDTGELFF
TRBJ2-2	TRBV5-1	CASSWLLATGELFF
TRBJ2-3	TRBV3-1	CASSQVGAVPDTQYF
TRBJ2-1	TRBV29-1	CSVEYGGEEQFF
TRBJ1-1	TRBV6-5	CASSSIRGYSGDTEAFF
TRBJ2-7	TRBV9	CASSFGLAGGYEQYF
TRBJ1-4	TRBV6-6	CASSPLRSGGRTDNEKLFF
TRBJ2-5	TRBV28	CASSNTGTGVGETQYF
TRBJ1-1	TRBV20-1	CSASGTVRNTEAFF
TRBJ2-5	TRBV5-1	CASSFVDRGPQETQYF
TRBJ2-7	TRBV20-1	CSARDSAYEQYF
TRBJ2-5	TRBV7-9	CASSQTTGQETQYF
TRBJ2-5	TRBV7-6	CASSLDLGKETQYF
TRBJ2-5	TRBV29-1	CSVAGGFQETQYF
TRBJ2-7	TRBV24-1	CATYARAGVYEQYF
TRBJ2-5	TRBV29-1	CSVALTRGGLPETQYF